This passage covers 17 T cell receptor beta chains from one sample sequenced in a study of cytotoxic CD8 clonotypes in ibrutinib-treated CLL. The table came from immunoSEQ multiplex PCR; TCRdb's copy has only in-frame clones and leaves some out. The table has approximately 97,000 clones, approximately 77% seen once. The starting material was PBMCs, obtained after 24 months of ibrutinib treatment. The receptors shown here come from a human donor with chronic lymphocytic leukemia.

The chain recombines TRBV7-3 with TRBJ2-2, with D maybe TRBD1 (6 bases). CDR1 is SGHTA, CDR2 FQGTGA, per germline. CDR3 length: 16 amino acids. The V end was cut by 2 bases, the J end by 4 bases, with 14 bases between. CDR3 bases: TGTGCCAGCAGCTTACCACAGGGAATAGGCACCGGGGAGCTGTTTTTT. Translating it yields CASSLPQGIGTGELFF.

The V gene is TRBV19, the J gene TRBJ2-4, with D perhaps matching TRBD1 (6 bases). V gave up 0 bases and J gave up 9 bases, with 15 bases separating them. There are 15 residues in the CDR3. Germline loops: CDR1 LNHDA, CDR2 SQIVND (reference sequence). The CDR3 coding sequence is TGTGCCAGTAGTATAGAGGCGACAGGCTTCGGCATTCAGTACTTC. Its translation is CASSIEATGFGIQYF.

V usage is TRBV9 and J usage is TRBJ2-1; D is uncertain. The CDR3 loop spans 17 amino acids. Germline-derived CDR1 and CDR2 are SGDLS and YYNGEE. Trimming took off 1 base at V and 5 bases at J, with 19 bases between the two ends. The DNA of the CDR3 is TGTGCCAGCAGCGTACTCCACCCGGGTAGATCCGACAATGAGCAGTTCTTC. The encoded protein is CASSVLHPGRSDNEQFF.

V and J are TRBV6-1 and TRBJ2-7; D possibly corresponds to TRBD1 (6 bases). Germline CDR1 is MNHNS and CDR2 is SASEGT. This CDR3 comprises 15 residues. The V gene lost 6 bases and the J gene lost 1 base, with 16 bases spanning the gap. In DNA, the CDR3 is TGTGCCAGCAGCCGACAGGTAGTAGGGTCCTACGAGCAGTACTTC. Its translation is CASSRQVVGSYEQYF.

The J gene is TRBJ2-2, the V gene TRBV7-8; 9 bases align to TRBD2. The CDR3 loop spans 15 amino acids. CDR1 is SGHVS, CDR2 FQNEAQ, per germline. V shed 2 bases, J shed 7 bases, and the junction held 5 bases outside the gene matches. The CDR3 protein is CASSLSLAGYGELFF. CDR3 coding DNA: TGTGCCAGCAGCTTAAGCCTAGCGGGGTACGGGGAGCTGTTTTTT.

The chain is built from TRBV7-9 and TRBJ2-7; 7 bases agree with TRBD1. This CDR3 is built from 15 residues. The J segment lost 4 bases and the V segment lost 5 bases, leaving 11 bases of the junction unmatched. The germline V gene has CDR1 SEHNR and CDR2 FQNEAQ (reference sequence). The CDR3 sequence is CASSLLHDRAYEQYF. The CDR3 bases are TGTGCCAGCAGCCTCCTCCATGACAGGGCGTACGAGCAGTACTTC.

This chain links TRBV18 with TRBJ1-5; TRBD1 aligns across 8 bases. CDR3 length: 16 residues. Trimming took 2 bases from V and 2 from J; bases not matched to a gene: 5. The germline V gene has CDR1 KGHSH and CDR2 LQKENI. The CDR3 loop is CASSPSGGAGNQPQHF. The DNA of the CDR3 is TGTGCCAGCTCACCATCAGGGGGCGCCGGCAATCAGCCCCAGCATTTT.

The V and J genes are TRBV30 and TRBJ1-4, with D perhaps matching TRBD1 (5 bases). The CDR3 length is 15 residues. Deletions cut 6 bases from V and 0 bases from J, with 14 bases between. Germline-derived CDR1 and CDR2 are GTSNPN and SVGIG (reference sequence). Here the CDR3 DNA reads TGTGCCTGTGGGGCAGGGACCGCAACTAATGAAAAACTGTTTTTT. Translated: CACGAGTATNEKLFF.

The chain combines TRBV4-3 with TRBJ2-1; the D is unclear. Trimming took off 0 bases at V and 6 bases at J, with 6 bases between the two ends. Germline CDR1 is LGHNA and CDR2 is YSLEER. The CDR3 has 13 residues. CDR3 region: CASSQEIRNEQFF. The CDR3 region has the DNA TGCGCCAGCAGCCAAGAAATCCGCAATGAGCAGTTCTTC.

The genes are TRBV5-1 and TRBJ2-1, with 8 nucleotides matching TRBD1. Germline V lookup: CDR1 SGHRS, CDR2 YFSETQ. CDR3 size: 18 residues. V lost 5 bases, J lost 0 bases, and 13 bases stayed unmatched. CDR3 sequence (DNA): TGCGCCAGCAGACCGGGACAGGAGCTACCGTTCTCCTACAATGAGCAGTTCTTC. This gives the protein CASRPGQELPFSYNEQFF.

Written as DNA, the CDR3 is TGTGCCAGCAGCTTGATGTTGGGTGGGAACACCGGGGAGCTGTTTTTT. Protein sequence: CASSLMLGGNTGELFF. The chain employs TRBV5-8 and TRBJ2-2; D is undetermined. V shed 1 base and J shed 1 base, with 11 bases lying between them. Per germline, CDR1 SGHTS and CDR2 YDEGEE. The CDR3 is made up of 16 amino acids.

The chain combines TRBV30 with TRBJ1-2; D remains ambiguous. Germline values: CDR1 GTSNPN, CDR2 SVGIG (reference sequence). The V end was cut by 8 bases, the J end by 9 bases, with 22 bases between. The CDR3 has 13 residues. CDR3 protein: CAQLRQTTSSYTF. The CDR3 coding sequence is TGTGCCCAGCTAAGGCAGACGACGTCGAGCTACACCTTC.

V usage is TRBV27 and J usage is TRBJ1-1; D may be TRBD1 (5 bases). The V gene lost 4 bases and the J gene lost 2 bases, with 14 bases spanning the gap. Germline V gene data show CDR1 as MNHEY and CDR2 as SMNVEV (reference sequence). The CDR3 totals 15 residues. As DNA, the CDR3 is TGTGCCAGCAGTTCCCAGGGATGGGGAAACACTGAAGCTTTCTTT. Translated: CASSSQGWGNTEAFF.

V and J are TRBV28 and TRBJ2-2; D is unclear. The ends were cut back, 2 bases at V and 5 bases at J, with 15 bases in the middle. The germline V gene encodes CDR1 MDHEN and CDR2 SYDVKM. This CDR3 has 16 residues. The CDR3 loop reads CASSLVSPLSTGELFF. The CDR3 DNA follows: TGTGCCAGCAGTTTAGTCAGTCCTCTATCGACCGGGGAGCTGTTTTTT.

The rearrangement uses TRBV10-2 and TRBJ2-3, with 12 bases identical to TRBD1. CDR1 is WSHSY, CDR2 SAAADI, per germline. The CDR3 loop spans 16 amino acids. Unmatched junction bases numbered 7, after V lost 6 bases and J lost 3 bases. The chain's CDR3 is CASRGTGGAFTDTQYF. In DNA, the CDR3 is TGCGCCAGCAGGGGGACAGGGGGCGCGTTTACAGATACGCAGTATTTT.

V and J are TRBV7-9 and TRBJ1-5; D is ambiguous. The CDR3 loop spans 14 amino acids. Germline assignment: CDR1 SEHNR and CDR2 FQNEAQ (reference sequence). Trimming cost V 3 bases and J 3 bases, with 9 bases left between them. The CDR3 spells CASSLDRTNQPQHF. The CDR3 nucleotides are TGTGCCAGCAGCTTGGATAGGACCAATCAGCCCCAGCATTTT.

V gene TRBV9 combines with J gene TRBJ2-7; D possibly corresponds to TRBD1 (5 bases). Germline V gives CDR1 SGDLS, CDR2 YYNGEE. The ends were cut back, 4 bases at V and 1 base at J, with 15 bases in the middle. The CDR3 loop spans 15 amino acids. The CDR3 loop is CASSLERGPSYEQYF. The CDR3 DNA sequence: TGTGCCAGCAGCTTGGAAAGGGGCCCATCCTACGAGCAGTACTTC.